This TCR beta chain was identified in a study of immune characterization of retroperitoneal liposarcoma. Via MiXCR, TCRdb re-called the PCR reads, giving one row per CDR3 protein. There are approximately 1,600 distinct CDR3 sequences in the sample; around half occur only once, and more than 30% lies in the top ten. The CDR3 is 16 residues long. Trimming shortened V by 3 bases and J by 11 bases, and 25 bases separated the two germline ends. This sequence originates from a female donor with retroperitoneal liposarcoma. The chain uses TRBV12-3 or TRBV12-4 and TRBJ2-5; TRBD2 is a possible D gene (6 bases). What was sequenced was tumor tissue. This chain's CDR3 is CASSFWGEPYYNEQYF. CDR3 nucleotide sequence: TGTGCCAGCAGTTTTTGGGGGGAGCCGTACTACAATGAGCAGTACTTC.